The 23 T cell receptor beta chains presented below share a single source sample, sequenced in a study of shared clonotypes between healthy human individuals. TCRdb's table, derived via immunoSEQ multiplex PCR, lists solely in-frame clones and lacks some. This sample carries about 2.4 million clones, more than 85% of them seen once, and the ten largest clones take about 0.39%. The sample consisted of naive CD4+ T cells from PBMCs. Documented subset: CD45RA+ positively selected. The receptor set was obtained from a young man in good health. Some clones in this sample may be carry-over from other donors' samples.

This chain joins TRBV27 and TRBJ1-4; a possible D gene is TRBD1 (5 bases). The germline V and J ends were trimmed by 8 bases and 0 bases, with 22 bases remaining between them. The CDR3 is made up of 18 amino acids. Germline CDR1 is MNHEY and CDR2 is SMNVEV (reference sequence). Here the CDR3 DNA reads TGTGCCAGCGGGCGACAGTCCACGATAAGAACAACTAATGAAAAACTGTTTTTT. Its protein is CASGRQSTIRTTNEKLFF.

The chain recombines TRBV4-2 with TRBJ2-5; D gene unclear. This CDR3 has 14 amino acids. The germline V and J ends were trimmed by 5 bases and 1 base, with 11 bases remaining between them. From germline, CDR1 is LGHNA and CDR2 YNFKEQ. The DNA of the CDR3 is TGTGCCAGCAGCTCAGTCGCAAGCCAAGAGACCCAGTACTTC. Its translation is CASSSVASQETQYF.

This chain connects TRBV30 to TRBJ2-3; 7 nucleotides line up with TRBD1. Trimming at V came to 6 bases and at J to 4 bases, leaving 10 bases not matched to a gene. This CDR3 has 14 amino acids. Germline V gives CDR1 GTSNPN, CDR2 SVGIG (reference sequence). The CDR3 coding sequence is TGTGCCTGTGCTGCAGGGGGTCAGGCAGATACGCAGTATTTT. This codes for CACAAGGQADTQYF.

The sample holds a few counts of this clone. The chain recombines TRBV7-9 with TRBJ1-1; no definite D call. The CDR3 runs to 12 residues. From germline, CDR1 is SEHNR and CDR2 FQNEAQ (reference sequence). Deletions cut 3 bases from V and 5 bases from J, with 7 bases between. CDR3 loop: CASSLLWTEAFF. The CDR3 coding sequence is TGTGCCAGCAGCTTGCTATGGACTGAAGCTTTCTTT.

This clone was seen only once. V is TRBV28 and J is TRBJ1-2; maybe TRBD1 (5 bases). Germline CDR1 MDHEN, CDR2 SYDVKM. This CDR3 comprises 15 residues. V lost 6 bases to trimming and J lost 4 bases, with 18 bases between them. CDR3 amino acids: CASSPPRDGSYGYTF. The CDR3 coding sequence is TGTGCCAGCAGCCCACCCCGGGACGGTAGCTATGGCTACACCTTC.

This clone was seen just once. The rearrangement links TRBV19 to TRBJ2-7, with 8 positions matching TRBD1. Looked up from germline, CDR1 is LNHDA and CDR2 is SQIVND (reference sequence). The V gene end was trimmed by 10 bases and the J gene end by 4 bases; junction bases not matched to a gene: 12. The CDR3 runs 14 residues. CDR3 nucleotides: TGTGCCACCCTATCCAGGGGGCCTCCTTACGAGCAGTACTTC. Amino acid sequence: CATLSRGPPYEQYF.

The rearrangement links TRBV4-3 to TRBJ1-1; tentative D call: TRBD1 (5 bases). Trimming removed 4 bases from V and 0 bases from J, with 6 bases in between. Per germline, CDR1 LGHNA and CDR2 YSLEER. This CDR3 has 13 residues. CDR3 in DNA: TGCGCCAGCAGCCCACAGGTGAACACTGAAGCTTTCTTT. Protein: CASSPQVNTEAFF.

The chain joins TRBV5-1 to TRBJ2-2; D possibly uses TRBD1 or TRBD2 (5 bases each). Germline V gene data show CDR1 as SGHRS and CDR2 as YFSETQ. Trimming took off 5 bases at V and 2 bases at J, with 16 bases between the two ends. This CDR3 contains 16 residues. CDR3 DNA: TGCGCCAGCAGTACTCTCCCGGGGCGTAACACCGGGGAGCTGTTTTTT. Amino acid sequence: CASSTLPGRNTGELFF.

This CDR3 reads CARSLARQYGYTF. CDR3 DNA sequence: TGTGCCAGAAGCTTGGCTAGGCAGTATGGCTACACCTTC. The V call is TRBV5-3, the J call TRBJ1-2; no clear D gene. TRBV5-3 qualifies as an ORF whose function is uncertain. The CDR3 length is 13 residues. The germline V and J ends were trimmed by 0 bases and 5 bases, with 8 bases remaining between them.

This clone showed up just once. The chain is built from TRBV28 and TRBJ2-2; weak D call: TRBD2 (6 bases). CDR1 and CDR2 (germline): MDHEN, SYDVKM. The CDR3 has 15 residues. V was pared by 7 bases and J by 6 bases, with 18 bases between. CDR3 region: CASTSPGREPGELFF. CDR3 sequence (DNA): TGTGCCAGCACTTCTCCGGGACGGGAGCCCGGGGAGCTGTTTTTT.

The DNA for the CDR3 is TGTGCCAGCAGTTACTCTTTTGGGATATCCTACGAGCAGTACTTC. This gives the protein CASSYSFGISYEQYF. The rearrangement links TRBV6-5 to TRBJ2-7; D unresolved. V shed 0 bases and J shed 1 base, with 10 bases lying between them. CDR1 and CDR2 from the germline V gene are MNHEY and SVGAGI. This CDR3 spans 15 amino acids.

The chain carries TRBV7-9 and TRBJ2-2, with TRBD1 identical over 7 bases. Germline V gene lookup returns CDR1 SEHNR and CDR2 FQNEAQ (reference sequence). The CDR3 is made up of 17 amino acids. V lost 0 bases, J lost 4 bases, and 8 bases stayed unmatched. CDR3 sequence reads: CASSLATPGQITGELFF. As DNA, the CDR3 is TGTGCCAGCAGCTTAGCTACTCCGGGACAGATCACCGGGGAGCTGTTTTTT.

The chain joins TRBV30 to TRBJ1-2, with D possibly being TRBD1 (5 bases). The ends were cut back, 2 bases at V and 7 bases at J, with 11 bases in the middle. The CDR3 runs to 12 residues. The germline gives CDR1 GTSNPN, CDR2 SVGIG (reference sequence). CDR3 amino acids: CAWSSGGRGYTF. Here the CDR3 DNA reads TGTGCCTGGAGTTCGGGGGGACGTGGCTACACCTTC.

The rearrangement links TRBV10-1 to TRBJ2-2; 7 nucleotides agree with TRBD1. V was pared by 1 base and J by 3 bases, with 5 bases of the junction left unmatched. Looked up from germline, CDR1 is WNHNN and CDR2 is SYGVQD (reference sequence). This CDR3 comprises 16 residues. In nucleotides, the CDR3 is TGCGCCAGCAGTGAGTTCGACAGGGCGGACACCGGGGAGCTGTTTTTT. This gives the protein CASSEFDRADTGELFF.

The chain carries TRBV30 and TRBJ2-7; possibly TRBD2 for D (6 bases). Germline CDR1 GTSNPN, CDR2 SVGIG (reference sequence). This CDR3 has 14 amino acids. Trimming left V 0 bases short and J 5 bases short, with 14 bases between. CDR3 amino acids: CAWSVRRGEDEQYF. The CDR3 nucleotides are TGTGCCTGGAGTGTACGCCGCGGGGAAGACGAGCAGTACTTC.

The chain couples TRBV9 to TRBJ2-7; 7 bases are shared with TRBD2. Germline values: CDR1 SGDLS, CDR2 YYNGEE. V gave up 0 bases and J gave up 6 bases; unmatched junction bases: 9. The CDR3 has 15 residues. Here the CDR3 reads CASSVEAGLAGEQYF. The CDR3 nucleotides read TGTGCCAGCAGCGTAGAAGCGGGATTAGCGGGCGAGCAGTACTTC. Full variable domain (missing parts from reference TRBV9 and TRBJ2-7): DSGVTQTPKHLITATGQRVTLRCSPRSGDLSVYWYQQSLDQGLQFLIQYYNGEERAKGNILERFSAQQFPDLHSELNLSSLELGDSALYFCASSVEAGLAGEQYFGPGTRLTVT.

This rearrangement joins TRBV11-1 to TRBJ2-3; D may be TRBD1 (6 bases). Trimming took off 1 base at V and 6 bases at J, with 17 bases between the two ends. Germline lookup yields CDR1 SGHAT and CDR2 FQDESV (reference sequence). The CDR3 loop spans 16 amino acids. CDR3 nucleotides: TGTGCCAGCAGCTTAGGCGCGACAGGAAGGTGGGATACGCAGTATTTT. Translation: CASSLGATGRWDTQYF.

This chain joins TRBV4-2 and TRBJ2-7; 8 positions agree with TRBD2. J was trimmed by 5 bases and V by 1 base; bases with no gene match: 10. The germline V gene encodes CDR1 LGHNA and CDR2 YNFKEQ. The CDR3 has 16 amino acids. The CDR3 loop is CASSQGREVWPNEQYF. In DNA form, the CDR3 reads TGTGCCAGCAGCCAAGGGCGGGAGGTTTGGCCCAACGAGCAGTACTTC.

The chain employs TRBV4-2 and TRBJ2-3; 7 bases map to TRBD2. Germline V gene lookup returns CDR1 LGHNA and CDR2 YNFKEQ. V trimming: 4 bases; J trimming: 4 bases; junction bases outside the gene matches: 8. CDR3 length: 15 amino acids. The CDR3 nucleotides read TGTGCCAGCAGCCCCTGGGAGCGGGACTCAGATACGCAGTATTTT. Amino acid sequence: CASSPWERDSDTQYF.

This clone was recorded only once. V usage is TRBV28 and J usage is TRBJ2-3; D may be TRBD1 (6 bases). V was pared by 10 bases and J by 2 bases, with 10 bases between. This CDR3 spans 12 amino acids. Per the germline V gene, CDR1 is MDHEN and CDR2 is SYDVKM. The CDR3 sequence: CAIGQFTDTQYF. The CDR3 DNA reads TGTGCCATCGGACAGTTCACAGATACGCAGTATTTT.

Of note for this clone: Other DNA sequences in this specimen translate into the identical CDR3. This rearrangement joins TRBV9 to TRBJ2-3, with D perhaps TRBD2 (5 bases). Germline CDR1 and CDR2: SGDLS and YYNGEE. Trimming took off 0 bases at V and 2 bases at J, with 7 bases between the two ends. The CDR3 spans 14 residues. CDR3 amino acids: CASSVAGFTDTQYF. The CDR3 DNA reads TGTGCCAGCAGCGTAGCGGGATTCACAGATACGCAGTATTTT.

About this clone: Other DNA sequences in this sample translate to the same CDR3. Here the CDR3 reads CASSRDSYEQYF. For the CDR3, the DNA is TGTGCCAGCAGTAGAGACTCCTACGAGCAGTACTTC. The chain combines TRBV6-5 with TRBJ2-7; unclear D gene. V was trimmed by 5 bases and J by 0 bases, leaving 5 bases between them. The CDR3 loop spans 12 amino acids. From germline, CDR1 is MNHEY and CDR2 SVGAGI.

The table lists this clone with a count of one. The rearrangement links TRBV7-3 to TRBJ2-1, with D hard to call. CDR3 length equals 14 residues. Germline values: CDR1 SGHTA, CDR2 FQGTGA. The V and J ends lost 1 base and 9 bases respectively, with 13 bases between them. CDR3 DNA sequence: TGTGCCAGCAGCTTAATCCATTTTTCCACTGAGCAGTTCTTC. Amino acids: CASSLIHFSTEQFF.